This T cell receptor beta chain was observed in a study of T cells after posttransplantation cyclophosphamide. Study-wide results and caveats: TRB clonality was highly associated with recipient CMV seropositivity and reactivation. Donor-recipient repertoire similarity was low at 1-2 months, rising over year one. TRB overlap between skin or GI tissue T cells and blood was limited.

On the day of bone marrow donation, the related graft donor provided peripheral blood. Clones were sequenced by immunoSEQ multiplex PCR, and TCRdb holds only the in-frame ones, with some missing. This sample carries tens of thousands of clones, none of them present only once. There are many counts of this clone. Antigen specificity is unknown. This clonotype was sampled from a man in his forties in good health, CMV-negative, and a related stem cell transplant donor. Input material: PBMCs.

The CDR3 DNA follows: TGTGCCAGCACCAGGACTGTAAACAATGAGCAGTTCTTC. Translated: CASTRTVNNEQFF. This rearrangement joins TRBV11-3 to TRBJ2-1; D is possibly TRBD2 (5 bases). This CDR3 region has 13 residues. Per the germline V gene, CDR1 is SGHNT and CDR2 is YENEEA. Trimming left V 7 bases short and J 5 bases short, with 12 bases between.